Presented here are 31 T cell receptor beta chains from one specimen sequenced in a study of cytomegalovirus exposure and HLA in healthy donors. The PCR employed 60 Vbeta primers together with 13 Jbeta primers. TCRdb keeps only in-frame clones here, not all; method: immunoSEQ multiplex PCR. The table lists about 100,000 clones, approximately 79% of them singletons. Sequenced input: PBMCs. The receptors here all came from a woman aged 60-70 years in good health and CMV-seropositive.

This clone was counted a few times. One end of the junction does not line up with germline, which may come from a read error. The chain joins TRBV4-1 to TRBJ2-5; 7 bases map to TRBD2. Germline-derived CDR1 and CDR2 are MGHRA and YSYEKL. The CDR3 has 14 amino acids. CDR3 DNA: TGTGCCAGCAGCCAAGAATCTAGCGGAGAGACCCAGTACTTC. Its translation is CASSQESSGETQYF.

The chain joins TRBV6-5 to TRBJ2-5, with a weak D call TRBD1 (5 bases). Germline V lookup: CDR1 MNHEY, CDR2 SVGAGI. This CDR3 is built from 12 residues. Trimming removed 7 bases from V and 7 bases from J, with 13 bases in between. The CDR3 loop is CASTQGQGTQYF. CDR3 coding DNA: TGTGCCAGCACCCAGGGCCAGGGGACCCAGTACTTC.

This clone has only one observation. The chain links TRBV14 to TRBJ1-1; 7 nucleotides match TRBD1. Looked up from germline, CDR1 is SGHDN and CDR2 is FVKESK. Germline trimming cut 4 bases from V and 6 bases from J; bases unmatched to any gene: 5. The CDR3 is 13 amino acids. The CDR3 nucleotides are TGTGCCAGCAGCCCGACAGGGTCCTCTGAAGCTTTCTTT. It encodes CASSPTGSSEAFF.

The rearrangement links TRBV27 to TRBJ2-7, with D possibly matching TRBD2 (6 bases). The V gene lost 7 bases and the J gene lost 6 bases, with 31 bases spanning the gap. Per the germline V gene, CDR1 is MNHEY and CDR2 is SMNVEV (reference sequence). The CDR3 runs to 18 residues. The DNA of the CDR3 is TGTGCCAGCACCCTGAGCCCCGGGAGTGAAGGGAAAGTCGGCGAGCAGTACTTC. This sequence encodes CASTLSPGSEGKVGEQYF.

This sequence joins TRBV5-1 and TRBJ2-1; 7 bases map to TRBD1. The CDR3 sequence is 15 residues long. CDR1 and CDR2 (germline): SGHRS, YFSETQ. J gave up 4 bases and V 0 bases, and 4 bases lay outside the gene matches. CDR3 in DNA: TGCGCCAGCAGCTTGGAGGACAGGCCATACAATGAGCAGTTCTTC. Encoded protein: CASSLEDRPYNEQFF.

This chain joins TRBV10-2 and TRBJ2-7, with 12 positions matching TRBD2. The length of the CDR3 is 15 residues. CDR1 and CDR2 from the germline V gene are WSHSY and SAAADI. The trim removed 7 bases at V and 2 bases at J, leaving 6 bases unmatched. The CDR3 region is CASNLAGGSAYEQYF. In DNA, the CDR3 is TGCGCCAGCAATCTAGCGGGAGGGTCTGCCTACGAGCAGTACTTC.

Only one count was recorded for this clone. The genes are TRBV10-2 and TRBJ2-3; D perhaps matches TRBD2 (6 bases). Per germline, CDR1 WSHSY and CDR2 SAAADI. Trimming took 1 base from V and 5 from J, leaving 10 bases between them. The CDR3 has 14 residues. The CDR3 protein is CASSEWAGGDTQYF. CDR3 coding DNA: TGCGCCAGCAGTGAGTGGGCCGGGGGAGATACGCAGTATTTT.

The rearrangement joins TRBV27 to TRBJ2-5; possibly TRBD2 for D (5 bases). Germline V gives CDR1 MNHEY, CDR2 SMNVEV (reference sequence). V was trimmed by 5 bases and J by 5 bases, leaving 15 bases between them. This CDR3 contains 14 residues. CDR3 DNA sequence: TGTGCCAGCAGTCGGGTCGGGGTTGGGGAGACCCAGTACTTC. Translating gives CASSRVGVGETQYF.

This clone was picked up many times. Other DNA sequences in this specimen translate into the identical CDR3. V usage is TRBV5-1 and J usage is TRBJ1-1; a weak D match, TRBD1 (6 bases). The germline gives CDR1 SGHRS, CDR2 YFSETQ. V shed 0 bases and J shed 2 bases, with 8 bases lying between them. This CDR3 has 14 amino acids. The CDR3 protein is CASSLGTANTEAFF. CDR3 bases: TGCGCCAGCAGCTTGGGGACAGCAAACACTGAAGCTTTCTTT.

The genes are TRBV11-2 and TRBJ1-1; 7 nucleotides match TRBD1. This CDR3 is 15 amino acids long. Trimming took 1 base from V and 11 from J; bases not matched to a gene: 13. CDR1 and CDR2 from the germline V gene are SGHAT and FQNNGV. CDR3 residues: CASSLVSGTVIRAFF. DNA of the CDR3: TGTGCCAGCAGCTTAGTTTCAGGGACAGTGATTAGGGCTTTCTTT.

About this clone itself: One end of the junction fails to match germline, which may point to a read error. This CDR3 is CASSLGGGNGRAFF. In DNA, the CDR3 is TGCGCCAGCAGTTTGGGTGGGGGGAACGGGAGAGCTTTCTTT. The J gene is TRBJ1-1, the V gene TRBV5-1, with D perhaps TRBD1 (5 bases). The CDR3 loop spans 14 amino acids. The V gene's germline CDR1 is SGHRS and CDR2 YFSETQ. The entire variable domain, with the rest obtained from reference TRBV5-1 and TRBJ1-1, is as follows: KAGVTQTPRYLIKTRGQQVTLSCSPISGHRSVSWYQQTPGQGLQFLFEYFSETQRNKGNFPGRFSGRQFSNSRSEMNVSTLELGDSALYLCASSLGGGNGRAFFGQGTRLTVV.

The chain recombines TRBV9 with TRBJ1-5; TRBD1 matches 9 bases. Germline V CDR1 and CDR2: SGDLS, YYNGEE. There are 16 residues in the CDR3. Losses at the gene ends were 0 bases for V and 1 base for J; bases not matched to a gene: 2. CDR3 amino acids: CASSVGGTGSNQPQHF. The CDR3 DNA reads TGTGCCAGCAGCGTAGGAGGGACAGGGAGCAATCAGCCCCAGCATTTT. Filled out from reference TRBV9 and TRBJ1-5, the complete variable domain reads DSGVTQTPKHLITATGQRVTLRCSPRSGDLSVYWYQQSLDQGLQFLIQYYNGEERAKGNILERFSAQQFPDLHSELNLSSLELGDSALYFCASSVGGTGSNQPQHFGDGTRLSIL.

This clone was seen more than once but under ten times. CDR3 sequence reads: CASSPWGQGTGELFF. The DNA for the CDR3 is TGTGCCAGCAGTCCATGGGGACAGGGTACCGGGGAGCTGTTTTTT. V usage is TRBV25-1 and J usage is TRBJ2-2, with 9 bases lining up with TRBD1. V shed 5 bases, J shed 5 bases, and the junction held 6 bases outside the gene matches. From germline, CDR1 is MGHDK and CDR2 SYGVNS. The CDR3 covers 15 residues.

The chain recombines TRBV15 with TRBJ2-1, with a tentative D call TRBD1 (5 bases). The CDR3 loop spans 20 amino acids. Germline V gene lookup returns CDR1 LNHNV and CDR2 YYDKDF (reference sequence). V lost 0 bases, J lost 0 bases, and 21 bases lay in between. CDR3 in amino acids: CATSRDRPGSLGSSYNEQFF. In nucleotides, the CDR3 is TGTGCCACCAGCAGAGATCGCCCAGGGTCCCTCGGCAGCTCCTACAATGAGCAGTTCTTC. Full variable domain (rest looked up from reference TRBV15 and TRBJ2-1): DAMVIQNPRYQVTQFGKPVTLSCSQTLNHNVMYWYQQKSSQAPKLLFHYYDKDFNNEADTPDNFQSRRPNTSFCFLDIRSPGLGDTAMYLCATSRDRPGSLGSSYNEQFFGPGTRLTVL.

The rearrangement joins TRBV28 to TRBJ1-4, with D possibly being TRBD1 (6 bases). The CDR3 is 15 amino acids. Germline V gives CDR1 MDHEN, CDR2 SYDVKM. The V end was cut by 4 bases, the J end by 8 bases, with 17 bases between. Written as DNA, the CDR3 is TGTGCCAGCAGTTCCCCACAGGGAAGTTACGAAAAACTGTTTTTT. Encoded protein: CASSSPQGSYEKLFF.

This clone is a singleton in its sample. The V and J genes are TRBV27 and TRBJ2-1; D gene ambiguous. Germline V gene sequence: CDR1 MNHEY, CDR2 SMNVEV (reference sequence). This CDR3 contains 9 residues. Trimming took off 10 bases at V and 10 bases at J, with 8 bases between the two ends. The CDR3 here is CAMFKEQFF. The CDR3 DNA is TGTGCCATGTTTAAAGAGCAGTTCTTC.

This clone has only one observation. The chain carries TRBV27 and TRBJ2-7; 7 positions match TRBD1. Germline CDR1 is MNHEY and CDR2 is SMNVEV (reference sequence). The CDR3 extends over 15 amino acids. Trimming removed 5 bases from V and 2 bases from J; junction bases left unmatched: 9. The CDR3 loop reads CASSLRDSGAYEQYF. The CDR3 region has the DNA TGTGCCAGCAGTCTCCGGGACAGTGGAGCCTACGAGCAGTACTTC.

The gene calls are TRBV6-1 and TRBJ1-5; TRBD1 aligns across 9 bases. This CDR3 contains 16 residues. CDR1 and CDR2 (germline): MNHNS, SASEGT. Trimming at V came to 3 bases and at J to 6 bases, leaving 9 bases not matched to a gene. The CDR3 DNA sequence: TGTGCCAGCAGTGAGCATACCGGGACAGGGAGTCAGCCCCAGCATTTT. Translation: CASSEHTGTGSQPQHF.

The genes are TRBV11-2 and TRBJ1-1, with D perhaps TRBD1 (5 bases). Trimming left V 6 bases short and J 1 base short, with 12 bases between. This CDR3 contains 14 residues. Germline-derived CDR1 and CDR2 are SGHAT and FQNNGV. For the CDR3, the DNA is TGTGCCAGCAGGACCAGGGTAGGGAACACTGAAGCTTTCTTT. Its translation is CASRTRVGNTEAFF.

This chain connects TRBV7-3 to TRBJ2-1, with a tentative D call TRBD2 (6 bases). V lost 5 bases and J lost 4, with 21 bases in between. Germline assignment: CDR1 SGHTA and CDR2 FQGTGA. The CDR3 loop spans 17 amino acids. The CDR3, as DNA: TGTGCCAGCAGCCCGACCCTCGGGCGGGAATCATACAATGAGCAGTTCTTC. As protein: CASSPTLGRESYNEQFF.

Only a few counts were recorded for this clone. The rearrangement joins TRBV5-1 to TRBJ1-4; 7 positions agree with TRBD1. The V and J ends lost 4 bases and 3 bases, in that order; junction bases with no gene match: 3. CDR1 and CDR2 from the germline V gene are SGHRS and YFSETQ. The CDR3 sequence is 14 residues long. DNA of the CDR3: TGCGCCAGCAGCCGAGGGACAGCTAATGAAAAACTGTTTTTT. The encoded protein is CASSRGTANEKLFF.

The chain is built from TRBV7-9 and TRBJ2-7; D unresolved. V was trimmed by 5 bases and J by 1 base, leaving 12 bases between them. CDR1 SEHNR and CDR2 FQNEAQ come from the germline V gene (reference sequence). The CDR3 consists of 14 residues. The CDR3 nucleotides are TGTGCCAGCAGCCACCTACAGTGGTCCTACGAGCAGTACTTC. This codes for CASSHLQWSYEQYF.

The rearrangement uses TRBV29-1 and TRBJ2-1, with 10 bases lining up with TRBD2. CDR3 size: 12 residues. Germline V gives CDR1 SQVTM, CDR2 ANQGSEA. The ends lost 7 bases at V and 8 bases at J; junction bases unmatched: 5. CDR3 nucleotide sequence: TGCAGCGGACAGCGGGAGGGGGATGAGCAGTTCTTC. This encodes CSGQREGDEQFF.

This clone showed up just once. The CDR3, as DNA: TGTGCCAGCAGTGCGTGGACAGTGGCGGCCTACGAGCAGTACTTC. Translated: CASSAWTVAAYEQYF. The V gene is TRBV27, the J gene TRBJ2-7, with D tentatively TRBD1 (6 bases). CDR3 length: 15 residues. V was trimmed by 5 bases and J by 2 bases, leaving 16 bases between them. CDR1 and CDR2 (germline): MNHEY, SMNVEV (reference sequence).

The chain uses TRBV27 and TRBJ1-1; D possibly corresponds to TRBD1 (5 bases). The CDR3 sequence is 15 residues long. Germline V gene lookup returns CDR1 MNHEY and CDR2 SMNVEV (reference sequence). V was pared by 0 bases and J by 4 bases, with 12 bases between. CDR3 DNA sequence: TGTGCCAGCAGTTTATCCTATCAGGGATCCACTGAAGCTTTCTTT. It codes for CASSLSYQGSTEAFF.

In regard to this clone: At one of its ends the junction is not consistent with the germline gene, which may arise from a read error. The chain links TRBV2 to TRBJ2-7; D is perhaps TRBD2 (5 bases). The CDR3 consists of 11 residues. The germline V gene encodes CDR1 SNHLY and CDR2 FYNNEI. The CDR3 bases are TGTGCCAGCACTCGAACGGGAAGCCGTAGGTTC. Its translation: CASTRTGSRRF.

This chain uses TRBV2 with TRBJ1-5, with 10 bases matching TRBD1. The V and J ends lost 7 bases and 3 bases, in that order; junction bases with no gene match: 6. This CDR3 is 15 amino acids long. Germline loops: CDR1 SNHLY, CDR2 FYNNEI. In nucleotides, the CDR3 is TGTGCCAGCATCCGGGACAGGGGCCACAATCAGCCCCAGCATTTT. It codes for CASIRDRGHNQPQHF.

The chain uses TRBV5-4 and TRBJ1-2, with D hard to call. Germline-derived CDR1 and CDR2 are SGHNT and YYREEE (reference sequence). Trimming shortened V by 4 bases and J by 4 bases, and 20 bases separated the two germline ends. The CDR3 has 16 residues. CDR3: CASSPEGGLTSYGYTF. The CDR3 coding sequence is TGTGCCAGCAGCCCCGAGGGTGGCTTGACGAGCTATGGCTACACCTTC.

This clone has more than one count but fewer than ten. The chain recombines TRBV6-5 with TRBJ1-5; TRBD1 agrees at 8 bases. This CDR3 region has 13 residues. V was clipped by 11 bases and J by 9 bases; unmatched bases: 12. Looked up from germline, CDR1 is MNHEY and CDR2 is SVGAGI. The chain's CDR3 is CASRTGISGPQHF. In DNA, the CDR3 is TGTGCCTCCCGGACAGGGATCTCCGGGCCCCAGCATTTT.

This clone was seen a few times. The DNA of the CDR3 is TGTGCCAGTCTGACAGGGGGCGGGAAGTATTTT. Protein: CASLTGGGKYF. This chain links TRBV6-6 with TRBJ2-3, with TRBD1 matching 10 bases. J was trimmed by 13 bases and V by 9 bases; bases with no gene match: 7. Germline V gene lookup returns CDR1 MNHNY and CDR2 SVGAGI (reference sequence). The CDR3 runs 11 residues.

The CDR3 reads CSVGGQGAQGGIQYF. The CDR3 nucleotides are TGCAGCGTTGGGGGCCAGGGGGCGCAAGGAGGCATTCAGTACTTC. V usage is TRBV29-1 and J usage is TRBJ2-4, with 8 nucleotides matching TRBD1. Germline V gene sequence: CDR1 SQVTM, CDR2 ANQGSEA. The V gene end was trimmed by 4 bases and the J gene end by 9 bases; junction bases not matched to a gene: 14. The CDR3 contains 15 residues.